This record covers a single TCR beta chain. Its antigen is unknown. TCRdb's table, derived via immunoSEQ multiplex PCR, lists solely in-frame clones and lacks some. Seen here are about 140,000 clones, approximately 90% observed once, and the top ten hold 10% to 11%. The sample is drawn from a study of cytotoxic CD8 clonotypes in ibrutinib-treated CLL. About the study: Within the patient group, under 12 were relapsed/refractory and approximately 15 treatment-naive, and 17 were IGHV unmutated. The study recorded mean values of approximately 260,000 productive templates and tens of thousands of productive rearrangements per sample.

Points from the study as a whole: Clonality went up at ibrutinib response and then declined back toward baseline at progression. Clonality was higher at baseline than in age-matched healthy donors and tracked circulating CD8+ T-cell counts.

The CDR3 extends over 14 amino acids. V gave up 3 bases and J gave up 4 bases; unmatched junction bases: 5. The germline V gene encodes CDR1 SNHLY and CDR2 FYNNEI. This receptor was obtained from a human donor with chronic lymphocytic leukemia. The V call is TRBV2, the J call TRBJ1-2; 7 positions match TRBD1. Sample: PBMCs, taken after 12 months of ibrutinib treatment. CDR3 nucleotide sequence: TGTGCCAGCAGTGATCCCGCAGGGGGCTATGGCTACACCTTC. Amino acids: CASSDPAGGYGYTF.